Presented here are 3 T cell receptor beta chains from one specimen sequenced in a study of T cells expressing NK-cell markers. TCRdb processed the 5' RACE reads again and assigns one entry to each CDR3 protein, with no DNA. The table lists hundreds of thousands of distinct CDR3 sequences. Sequences were obtained from blood T cells: a sorted CD56 or NKG2C T cell subset, CD4+ or CD8+ T cells, or bulk PBMC T cells (not recorded which). Receptors originate from a woman between 18 and 70 years old in good health.

The chain combines TRBV28 with TRBJ1-4; the D gene TCRdb calls, TRBD1, cannot be checked with no DNA. This CDR3 spans 12 amino acids. The germline CDR1 and CDR2 sequences are MDHEN and SYDVKM. Here the CDR3 reads CASSFNSRGLFF.

The chain has TRBV6-1 and TRBJ2-3. The germline CDR1 and CDR2 sequences are MNHNS and SASEGT. The CDR3 has 11 amino acids. CDR3 region: CASSEEDTQYF.

CDR3 residues: CASSPNRDLTGELFF. V gene TRBV4-3 combines with J gene TRBJ2-2; TCRdb lists TRBD1, though no DNA is available to test this call. CDR1 and CDR2 from the germline V gene are LGHNA and YSLEER. The CDR3 loop spans 15 amino acids.